The 21 T cell receptor beta chains in this list originate from one sample, sequenced in a study of metastatic and nonmetastatic thyroid tumors. Until they underwent thyroid surgery, no patient had received any treatment. With MiXCR, TCRdb called clones anew from the PCR reads. The sample carries about 24,000 clones, roughly 21% recorded once. The source material was blood. Receptors originate from a male donor with papillary thyroid cancer or a benign thyroid nodule (not recorded which). Some clones in this sample may be carry-over from other donors' samples.

This clone was counted at least ten times. The J gene is TRBJ2-7, the V gene TRBV20-1; 9 nucleotides align to TRBD1. The CDR3 runs 13 residues. The V segment lost 3 bases and the J segment 3 bases; nucleotides outside the gene matches: 3. Germline CDR1 DFQATT, CDR2 SNEGSKA (reference sequence). The CDR3 loop is CSASWDRDYEQYF. DNA for the CDR3: TGCAGTGCTAGTTGGGACAGGGACTACGAGCAGTACTTC.

Concerning this clone: A much larger clone sits a single nucleotide away, making a read error possible. V is TRBV20-1 and J is TRBJ2-5; 10 positions match TRBD1. Germline loops: CDR1 DFQATT, CDR2 SNEGSKA (reference sequence). This CDR3 is built from 17 residues. The CDR3 region has the DNA TGCAGTGCTAGGGGCCTCCGGGACAGGGGACCCCAAGAGACCAAGTACTTC. Translated: CSARGLRDRGPQETKYF.

This clone was counted ten times or more. A much larger clone lies one base from this, so it may be a read error. This sequence joins TRBV20-1 and TRBJ2-7, with a weak D call TRBD2 (6 bases). Germline V gene data show CDR1 as DFQATT and CDR2 as SNEGSKA (reference sequence). V shed 6 bases and J shed 2 bases, with 20 bases lying between them. The CDR3 is 15 amino acids. The chain's CDR3 is CSARGPGLEPYEQYF. DNA of the CDR3: TGCAGTGCCCGGGGCCCGGGACTCGAGCCCTACGAGCAGTACTTC.

A word on this clone: Compared with germline, one end of the junction differs, possibly owing to a read error. J is TRBJ2-2 and V is TRBV5-1; D is perhaps TRBD1 or TRBD2 (7 bases each). Per the germline V gene, CDR1 is SGHRS and CDR2 is YFSETQ. CDR3 size: 15 residues. The DNA for the CDR3 is TGCGTCAGCAGCGGGACCGGGACAGACACCGTGGAGCTGTTTTTT. It translates to CVSSGTGTDTVELFF. Full variable domain (missing parts from reference TRBV5-1 and TRBJ2-2): KAGVTQTPRYLIKTRGQQVTLSCSPISGHRSVSWYQQTPGQGLQFLFEYFSETQRNKGNFPGRFSGRQFSNSRSEMNVSTLELGDSALYLCVSSGTGTDTVELFFGEGSRLTVL.

The V gene is TRBV20-1, the J gene TRBJ2-3, with 7 bases matching TRBD2. V was pared by 4 bases and J by 2 bases, with 12 bases of the junction left unmatched. From germline, CDR1 is DFQATT and CDR2 SNEGSKA (reference sequence). The CDR3 runs to 16 residues. The CDR3 DNA follows: TGCAGTGCTATATTGGCAATTAGCGGGCCCACAGATACGCAGTATTTT. It yields the protein CSAILAISGPTDTQYF.

Of note for this clone: The junction shows a germline mismatch at one end, possibly a read error. V usage is TRBV11-2 and J usage is TRBJ2-7; D possibly corresponds to TRBD2 (6 bases). The CDR3 has 16 amino acids. The germline CDR1 and CDR2 sequences are SGHAT and FQNNGV. The CDR3 DNA sequence: TGCGCCAGCAGCTTAGGGGATAGGGACTTCCCCTACGAGCAGTACTTC. Translated: CASSLGDRDFPYEQYF.

A remark on this clone: A junction end diverges from the germline sequence, so it may reflect a read error. CDR3 residues: CANSMANQGGGSYEQYF. The DNA for the CDR3 is TGTGCCAACAGTATGGCCAATCAGGGAGGGGGCTCCTACGAGCAGTACTTC. The rearrangement links TRBV27 to TRBJ2-7; D is perhaps TRBD2 (7 bases). The germline V gene encodes CDR1 MNHEY and CDR2 SMNVEV (reference sequence). This CDR3 spans 17 amino acids.

This clone was picked up many times. V is TRBV19 and J is TRBJ2-5; 9 nucleotides line up with TRBD2. Germline lookup yields CDR1 LNHDA and CDR2 SQIVND (reference sequence). This CDR3 region has 13 residues. V dropped 7 bases and J dropped 8; count of bases not matched to a gene: 8. The CDR3 DNA reads as TGTGCCAGTAAGGATAGGCGGGAGGGAACCCAGTACTTC. Its translation is CASKDRREGTQYF.

This clone was counted many times. V and J are TRBV30 and TRBJ1-4, with D hard to call. The CDR3 totals 12 residues. With 1 base removed from V and 7 bases from J, the gap between germline ends came to 7 bases. The V gene's germline CDR1 is GTSNPN and CDR2 SVGIG (reference sequence). The CDR3 DNA is TGTGCCTGGAGTGACGTTGGTGAAAAACTGTTTTTT. Protein: CAWSDVGEKLFF. The complete variable domain, with remaining parts taken from reference TRBV30 and TRBJ1-4, reads SQTIHQWPATLVQPVGSPLSLECTVEGTSNPNLYWYRQAAGRGLQLLFYSVGIGQISSEVPQNLSASRPQDRQFILSSKKLLLSDSGFYLCAWSDVGEKLFFGSGTQLSVL.

This clone was picked up many times. The V call is TRBV12-3 or TRBV12-4, the J call TRBJ1-3; no reliable D call. The CDR3 runs to 13 residues. The V gene lost 6 bases and the J gene lost 0 bases, with 6 bases spanning the gap. DNA for the CDR3: TGTGCCAGCAGCCCAATCTCTGGAAACACCATATATTTT. This gives the protein CASSPISGNTIYF.

This clone has a count of ten or more. The chain uses TRBV20-1 and TRBJ1-1, with D possibly being TRBD1 (5 bases). The CDR3 contains 13 residues. CDR1 is DFQATT and CDR2 is SNEGSKA in the germline V gene (reference sequence). The V end lost 5 bases, the J end lost 10 bases, and 20 bases lay between the germline ends. The CDR3 loop reads CSAATLQGFGAFF. In DNA form, the CDR3 reads TGCAGTGCTGCCACTCTCCAGGGATTTGGAGCTTTCTTT.

This clone was found a few times. Its ends do not fully match the called genes, so a read error is possible. The DNA for the CDR3 is TGTGCCAGCAGGGGGACAGGGGACTCCTACGATCAGTACTTC. Translating gives CASRGTGDSYDQYF. The chain has TRBV6-1 and TRBJ2-7, with 10 bases identical to TRBD1. This CDR3 has 14 residues. Germline V gene lookup returns CDR1 MNHNS and CDR2 SASEGT.

This clone is medium-sized. V and J are TRBV2 and TRBJ2-5; 11 bases map to TRBD1. The trim removed 5 bases at V and 5 bases at J, leaving 1 base unmatched. Germline CDR1 SNHLY, CDR2 FYNNEI. There are 13 residues in the CDR3. The CDR3 spells CASSRDRGETQYF. The CDR3 DNA is TGTGCCAGCAGTCGGGACAGGGGGGAGACCCAGTACTTC.

Many counts were recorded for this clone. The V and J genes are TRBV6-1 and TRBJ2-4, with TRBD2 matching 8 bases. This CDR3 is 20 amino acids long. Trimming took 4 bases from V and 0 from J; bases not matched to a gene: 17. Germline CDR1 MNHNS, CDR2 SASEGT. The CDR3 sequence: CASSAQPLAGRYLAKNIQYF. CDR3 nucleotides: TGTGCCAGCAGTGCCCAACCTTTAGCGGGAAGATACCTAGCCAAAAACATTCAGTACTTC.

The sample holds many counts of this clone. The chain carries TRBV28 and TRBJ1-3; 10 bases map to TRBD1. This CDR3 is 16 amino acids long. V lost 6 bases, J lost 2 bases, and 7 bases stayed unmatched. Germline lookup yields CDR1 MDHEN and CDR2 SYDVKM. CDR3 protein: CASSPPGQGTGNTIYF. In DNA, the CDR3 is TGTGCCAGCAGCCCTCCGGGACAGGGGACTGGAAACACCATATATTTT.

This clone came up many times. The rearrangement joins TRBV29-1 to TRBJ2-7, with 7 bases identical to TRBD1. V shed 3 bases, J shed 2 bases, and the junction held 13 bases outside the gene matches. Germline-derived CDR1 and CDR2 are SQVTM and ANQGSEA. The CDR3 is 16 residues long. DNA for the CDR3: TGCAGCGTTGATGGGGTTAGGGACAGTCTCACCTACGAGCAGTACTTC. This gives the protein CSVDGVRDSLTYEQYF.

This chain links TRBV20-1 with TRBJ1-5, with D hard to call. Germline V gene data show CDR1 as DFQATT and CDR2 as SNEGSKA (reference sequence). The CDR3 extends over 15 amino acids. The V end was cut by 3 bases, the J end by 0 bases, with 12 bases between. The CDR3 region has the DNA TGCAGTGCTAGGGCTCTGGTAAATAGCAATCAGCCCCAGCATTTT. As protein: CSARALVNSNQPQHF.

This clone appeared many times. V is TRBV14 and J is TRBJ2-7; possibly TRBD1 for D (5 bases). In germline, CDR1 is SGHDN, CDR2 FVKESK. V was cut by 4 bases and J by 3 bases, with 13 bases left in between. This CDR3 has 14 amino acids. Here the CDR3 reads CASSRTRTGYEQYF. The CDR3 DNA follows: TGTGCCAGCAGCCGGACACGGACGGGCTACGAGCAGTACTTC.

This clone was detected many times. The chain uses TRBV18 and TRBJ2-5, with 11 bases aligning to TRBD2. The trim removed 3 bases at V and 2 bases at J, leaving 11 bases unmatched. Germline V gene lookup returns CDR1 KGHSH and CDR2 LQKENI. The CDR3 sequence is 18 residues long. The CDR3 here is CASSPQGGASGRQETQYF. The CDR3 nucleotides read TGTGCCAGCTCACCCCAAGGGGGAGCTAGCGGGAGGCAAGAGACCCAGTACTTC.

The V and J genes are TRBV30 and TRBJ2-4; D is uncertain. Trimming removed 0 bases at V and 5 bases at J, with 14 bases between. CDR1 is GTSNPN and CDR2 is SVGIG in the germline V gene (reference sequence). This CDR3 region has 15 residues. CDR3 bases: TGTGCCTGGAGTGTAAAAGGGTCGAGCGAAAACATTCAGTACTTC. This sequence encodes CAWSVKGSSENIQYF. The full variable domain, in which reference TRBV30 and TRBJ2-4 provide the parts outside the CDR3, is SQTIHQWPATLVQPVGSPLSLECTVEGTSNPNLYWYRQAAGRGLQLLFYSVGIGQISSEVPQNLSASRPQDRQFILSSKKLLLSDSGFYLCAWSVKGSSENIQYFGAGTRLSVL.

This clone was observed many times. The chain is built from TRBV5-1 and TRBJ1-4; 7 bases are shared with TRBD1. Germline V gene data show CDR1 as SGHRS and CDR2 as YFSETQ. CDR3 length: 15 residues. Unmatched junction bases numbered 9, after V lost 4 bases and J lost 6 bases. The CDR3 nucleotides are TGCGCCAGCAGCCGGGACAGTCCTACGGATGAAAAACTGTTTTTT. It translates to CASSRDSPTDEKLFF.